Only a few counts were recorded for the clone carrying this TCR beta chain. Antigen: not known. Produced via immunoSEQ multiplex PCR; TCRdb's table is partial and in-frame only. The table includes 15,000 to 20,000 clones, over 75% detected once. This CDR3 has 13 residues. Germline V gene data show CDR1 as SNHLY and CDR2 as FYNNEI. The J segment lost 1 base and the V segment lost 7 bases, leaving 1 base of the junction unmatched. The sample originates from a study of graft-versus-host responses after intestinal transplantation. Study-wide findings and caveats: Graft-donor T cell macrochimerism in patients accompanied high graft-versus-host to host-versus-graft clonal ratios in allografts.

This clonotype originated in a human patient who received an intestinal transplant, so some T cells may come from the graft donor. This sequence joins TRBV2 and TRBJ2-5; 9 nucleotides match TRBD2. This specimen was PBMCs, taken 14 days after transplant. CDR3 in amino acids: CASMRGGQETQYF. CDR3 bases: TGTGCCAGCATGCGGGGGGGCCAAGAGACCCAGTACTTC.